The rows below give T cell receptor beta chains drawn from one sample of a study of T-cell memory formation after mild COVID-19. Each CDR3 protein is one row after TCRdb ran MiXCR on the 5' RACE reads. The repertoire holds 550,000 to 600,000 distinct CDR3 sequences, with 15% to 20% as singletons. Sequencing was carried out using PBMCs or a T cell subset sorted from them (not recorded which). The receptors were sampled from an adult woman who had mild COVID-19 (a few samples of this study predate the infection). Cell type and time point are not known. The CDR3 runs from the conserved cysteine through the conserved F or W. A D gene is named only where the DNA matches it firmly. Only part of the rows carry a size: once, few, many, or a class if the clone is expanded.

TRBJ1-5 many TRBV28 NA CASQFGLAGQRPQHF
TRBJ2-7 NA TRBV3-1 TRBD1 CASSQYRGYEQYF
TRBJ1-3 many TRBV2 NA CASRDTGFISGNTIYF
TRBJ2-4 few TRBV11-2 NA CASSSGPWQYF
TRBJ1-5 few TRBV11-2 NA CASSSRKGGSNQPQHF
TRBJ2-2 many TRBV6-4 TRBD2 CASSSSGSAGELFF
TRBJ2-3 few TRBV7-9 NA CASILSARFGDTQYF
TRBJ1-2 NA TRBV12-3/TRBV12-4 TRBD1 CASSHSGQSFNYGYTF
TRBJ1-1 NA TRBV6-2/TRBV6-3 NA CASIKGVTNTEAFF
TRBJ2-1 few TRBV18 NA CASSPTLGGVGPREQFF
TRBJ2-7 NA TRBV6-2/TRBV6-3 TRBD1 CASSTTGQGLYEQYF
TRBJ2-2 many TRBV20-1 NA CSARSPSGTHTGELFF
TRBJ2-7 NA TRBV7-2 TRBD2 CASSSGSSEQYF
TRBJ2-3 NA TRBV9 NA CASSDGGFTDTQYF
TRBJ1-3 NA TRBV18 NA CASSPWEGVNTIYF
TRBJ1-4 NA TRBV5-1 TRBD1 CASSYGTVYEKLFF
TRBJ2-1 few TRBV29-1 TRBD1 CSVDKTGGSYNEQFF
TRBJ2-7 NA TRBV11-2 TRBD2 CASSLPGLAGGEQYF
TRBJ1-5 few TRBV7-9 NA CASSSEGGGSNQPQHF
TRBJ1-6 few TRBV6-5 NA CASSYSDIGSPLHF
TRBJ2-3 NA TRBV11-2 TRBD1 CASSFRTGASTDTQYF
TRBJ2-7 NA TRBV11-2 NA CASSFRTNGYEQYF
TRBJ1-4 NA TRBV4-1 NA CASSQAVGEKLFF
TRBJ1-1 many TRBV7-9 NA CASSSPVNLRNTEAFF
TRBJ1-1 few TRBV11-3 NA CASSLARGGTEAFF
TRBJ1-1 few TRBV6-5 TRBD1 CASSYEGTAGNTEAFF
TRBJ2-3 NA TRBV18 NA CASSPVLATSTDTQYF
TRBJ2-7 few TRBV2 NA CASSRVPASYEQYF
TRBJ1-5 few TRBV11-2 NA CASSLEDGRGLQHF
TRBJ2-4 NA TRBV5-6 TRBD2 CASSFFREGENIQYF
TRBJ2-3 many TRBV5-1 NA CASSLGDGADTQYF
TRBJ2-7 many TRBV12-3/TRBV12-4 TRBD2 CASSPYREVSYEQYF
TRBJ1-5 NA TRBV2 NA CASTVHSNQPQHF
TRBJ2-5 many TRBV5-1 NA CASSLAEETQYF
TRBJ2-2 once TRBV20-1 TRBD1 CSASQGTGNTGELFF
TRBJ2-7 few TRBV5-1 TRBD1 CASSGGQESYEQYF
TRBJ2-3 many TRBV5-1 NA CASSALARSTDTQYF
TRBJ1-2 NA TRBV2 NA CASSEPPGRVEGYTF
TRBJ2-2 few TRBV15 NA CATSRDRLGAGELFF
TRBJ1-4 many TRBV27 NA CASSLVFTNEKLFF
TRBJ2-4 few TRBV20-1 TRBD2 CSARANLGLAVAKNIQYF
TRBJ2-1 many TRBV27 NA CASSPLLRGNEQFF
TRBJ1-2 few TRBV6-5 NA CASSYSSEGRINYGYTF
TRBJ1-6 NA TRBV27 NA CASSLSPVSSYNSPLHF